One and the same sample provided the 30 T cell receptor beta chains below, sequenced in a study of blood T cell repertoires in COVID-19 (dated by TCRdb to between 2020 and 2021). The protocol used for the library was the immunoSEQ multiplex PCR assay. Drawn from immuneACCESS, this table holds only the in-frame rearrangements with V and J called that TCRdb kept. Clones are partly lost; checked studies trace under half to an unresolved V gene and leave the rest unexplained. The sample table records hundreds of thousands of clones; around 84% of these occur just once. Of the sample, approximately 4.1% falls within the top ten clones. The specimen was PBMCs or T cells enriched from blood (not recorded which). The receptors stem from a young man who had recovered from COVID-19.

This clone was seen only once. The gene calls are TRBV3-1 (or the pseudogene TRBV3-2) and TRBJ2-3; 7 bases map to TRBD1. The germline gives CDR1 LGHDT, CDR2 YNNKEL (reference sequence). CDR3 size: 16 residues. The J segment lost 2 bases and the V segment lost 4 bases, leaving 9 bases of the junction unmatched. The CDR3 DNA reads TGTGCCAGCAGCCGCCGGGACAGCCACGCCACAGATACGCAGTATTTT. It specifies CASSRRDSHATDTQYF.

J is TRBJ2-1 and V is TRBV4-1, with 8 bases matching TRBD2. Losses at the gene ends were 4 bases for V and 0 bases for J; bases not matched to a gene: 2. Germline-derived CDR1 and CDR2 are MGHRA and YSYEKL. This CDR3 comprises 15 residues. The CDR3 DNA reads as TGCGCCAGCAGCCCAGCGGGAGCCTCCTACAATGAGCAGTTCTTC. Protein sequence: CASSPAGASYNEQFF.

Worth noting for this clone: The junction departs from the called germline gene at one end, perhaps through a read error. The chain is built from TRBV7-7 and TRBJ2-3; 7 bases align to TRBD1. Germline CDR1 reads SSHAT; CDR2 reads FNYEAQ (reference sequence). The CDR3 consists of 13 residues. The CDR3 DNA reads TGTGCTAGCAGCCGAGGGGGCCAGAATACGCAGTATTTT. Protein product: CASSRGGQNTQYF.

This clone came up once. The chain couples TRBV6-4 to TRBJ2-1, with TRBD2 identical over 11 bases. V lost 3 bases and J lost 5; bases outside the gene matches: 3. The germline gives CDR1 MRHNA, CDR2 SNTAGT. This CDR3 is built from 15 residues. The CDR3 sequence: CASSESSGGHNEQFF. CDR3 nucleotide sequence: TGTGCCAGCAGTGAGTCTAGCGGGGGGCACAATGAGCAGTTCTTC.

This clone was recorded only once. This chain connects TRBV3-1 (or the pseudogene TRBV3-2) to TRBJ2-7, with a tentative D call TRBD1 (5 bases). The CDR3 sequence is 13 residues long. Germline-derived CDR1 and CDR2 are LGHDT and YNNKEL (reference sequence). V dropped 7 bases and J dropped 3 bases, with 13 bases sitting between them. In DNA, the CDR3 is TGTGCCAGCAAATCAGGGCCCCACTACGAGCAGTACTTC. As protein: CASKSGPHYEQYF.

The rearrangement joins TRBV5-1 to TRBJ2-2; 7 positions agree with TRBD2. CDR3 length: 15 residues. The J segment lost 1 base and the V segment lost 1 base, leaving 1 base of the junction unmatched. CDR1 and CDR2 (germline): SGHRS, YFSETQ. CDR3 coding DNA: TGCGCCAGCAGCTTGCTAGCGGTGAACACCGGGGAGCTGTTTTTT. This codes for CASSLLAVNTGELFF.

This clone was observed a few times. Other nucleotide sequences in the sample specify the same CDR3. The rearrangement links TRBV7-2 to TRBJ2-5, with D possibly being TRBD2 (5 bases). Per germline, CDR1 SGHTA and CDR2 FQGNSA. The CDR3 contains 14 residues. The V and J ends lost 1 base and 5 bases respectively, with 11 bases between them. CDR3 in DNA: TGTGCCAGCAGCTTAGGCTCCACGGGGGAGACCCAGTACTTC. Translating gives CASSLGSTGETQYF.

The chain couples TRBV15 to TRBJ2-7; 8 bases agree with TRBD1. Trimming at V came to 5 bases and at J to 3 bases, leaving 6 bases not matched to a gene. Germline assignment: CDR1 LNHNV and CDR2 YYDKDF (reference sequence). The CDR3 covers 14 residues. The DNA of the CDR3 is TGTGCCACCAGCGGATCCACAGGGGGCTACGAGCAGTACTTC. It is translated as CATSGSTGGYEQYF.

This chain links TRBV10-2 with TRBJ1-6, with D uncertain. V was shortened by 4 bases and J by 8 bases, with 6 bases between the two germline ends. Looked up from germline, CDR1 is WSHSY and CDR2 is SAAADI. The CDR3 is made up of 12 amino acids. CDR3 in amino acids: CASSGEYSPLHF. DNA of the CDR3: TGCGCCAGCAGTGGCGAGTATTCACCCCTCCACTTT.

The rearrangement links TRBV28 to TRBJ1-2, with D tentatively TRBD1 (6 bases). The germline V gene has CDR1 MDHEN and CDR2 SYDVKM. Trimming left V 7 bases short and J 4 bases short, with 16 bases between. The CDR3 loop spans 14 amino acids. The CDR3 DNA follows: TGTGCCAGCAACCCGCCCAGGGGTGCCTATGGCTACACCTTC. Translating it yields CASNPPRGAYGYTF.

This clone was seen only once. In DNA form, the CDR3 reads TGTGCCAGCAGTTTATGGGGACAGGGGAACACTGAAGCTTTCTTT. This gives the protein CASSLWGQGNTEAFF. The V gene is TRBV27, the J gene TRBJ1-1, with 9 positions matching TRBD1. This CDR3 has 15 residues. Germline assignment: CDR1 MNHEY and CDR2 SMNVEV (reference sequence). With 1 base clipped from V and 1 base from J, the junction kept 1 base outside the gene matches.

The rearrangement uses TRBV11-3 and TRBJ2-1; D is ambiguous. This CDR3 is built from 15 residues. Deletions cut 0 bases from V and 7 bases from J, with 13 bases between. Germline-derived CDR1 and CDR2 are SGHNT and YENEEA. This CDR3 reads CASSLEPSGANEQFF. The CDR3, as DNA: TGTGCCAGCAGCTTAGAACCGTCGGGTGCGAATGAGCAGTTCTTC.

The chain carries TRBV2 and TRBJ1-2; 9 positions match TRBD1. The V gene end was trimmed by 8 bases and the J gene end by 8 bases; junction bases not matched to a gene: 15. CDR1 SNHLY and CDR2 FYNNEI come from the germline V gene. The CDR3 has 15 amino acids. CDR3 DNA sequence: TGTGCCAGCGTGCGGGACAGGGCCTCTAGTGGGGGCTACACCTTC. This translates into CASVRDRASSGGYTF.

The CDR3 DNA reads as TGTGCCAGTAGTGGCAACCCTTCCTACGAGCAGTACTTC. Its protein product is CASSGNPSYEQYF. V is TRBV19 and J is TRBJ2-7; D is uncertain. Germline CDR1 reads LNHDA; CDR2 reads SQIVND (reference sequence). V was clipped by 5 bases and J by 1 base, with 9 bases between them. This CDR3 contains 13 residues.

The chain is built from TRBV9 and TRBJ1-3; 7 bases match TRBD1. The J segment lost 1 base and the V segment lost 4 bases, leaving 8 bases of the junction unmatched. This CDR3 is 16 amino acids long. CDR1 and CDR2 from the germline V gene are SGDLS and YYNGEE. The CDR3 sequence is CASSTPVTGSGNTIYF. The CDR3 DNA sequence: TGTGCCAGCAGCACCCCCGTGACAGGGTCTGGAAACACCATATATTTT.

A note on this clone: Other DNA sequences of this sample code for an identical CDR3. The chain employs TRBV19 and TRBJ1-1, with 8 bases matching TRBD1. Germline V gene data show CDR1 as LNHDA and CDR2 as SQIVND (reference sequence). The junction had 1 base not matched to a gene; V was cut back by 6 bases and J by 1 base. The length of the CDR3 is 13 residues. The chain's CDR3 is CASRDRGNTEAFF. The DNA for the CDR3 is TGTGCCAGTAGAGACAGGGGGAACACTGAAGCTTTCTTT.

V usage is TRBV6-5 and J usage is TRBJ1-5, with TRBD1 matching 7 bases. CDR1 is MNHEY, CDR2 SVGAGI, per germline. J gave up 9 bases and V 9 bases, and 11 bases lay outside the gene matches. The CDR3 is 13 amino acids. The CDR3 here is CASKRQGELPQHF. DNA of the CDR3: TGTGCCAGTAAGAGACAGGGTGAATTGCCCCAGCATTTT.

The gene calls are TRBV3-1 (or the pseudogene TRBV3-2) and TRBJ2-1; TRBD2 aligns across 8 bases. V lost 8 bases and J lost 6; bases outside the gene matches: 6. The CDR3 contains 13 residues. Germline CDR1 is LGHDT and CDR2 is YNNKEL (reference sequence). This chain's CDR3 is CASRGGPGNEQFF. The CDR3 coding sequence is TGTGCCAGCCGGGGGGGCCCGGGCAATGAGCAGTTCTTC.

The V gene is TRBV14, the J gene TRBJ1-2; the match to TRBD1 covers 9 bases. From germline, CDR1 is SGHDN and CDR2 FVKESK. Trimming took 1 base from V and 2 from J; bases not matched to a gene: 5. The CDR3 is 16 residues long. As DNA, the CDR3 is TGTGCCAGCAGCCAAGGATCAGGACAGGGGAACTATGGCTACACCTTC. This sequence encodes CASSQGSGQGNYGYTF.

This clone was picked up a small number of times. This chain links TRBV4-1 with TRBJ1-2, with 10 bases aligning to TRBD1. This CDR3 spans 17 amino acids. The germline V gene encodes CDR1 MGHRA and CDR2 YSYEKL. Trimming at V came to 0 bases and at J to 7 bases, leaving 11 bases not matched to a gene. The CDR3 is CASSQDSGTGVLSGYTF. In nucleotides, the CDR3 is TGCGCCAGCAGCCAAGATTCCGGGACAGGGGTTCTGAGTGGCTACACCTTC.

This clone occurred once. The rearrangement joins TRBV10-1 to TRBJ2-2; TRBD1 aligns across 8 bases. The CDR3 sequence is 15 residues long. CDR1 and CDR2 (germline): WNHNN, SYGVQD (reference sequence). Losses at the gene ends were 6 bases for V and 5 bases for J; bases not matched to a gene: 8. Here the CDR3 reads CASRADRAGTGELFF. Written as DNA, the CDR3 is TGCGCCAGCAGGGCGGACAGGGCTGGGACCGGGGAGCTGTTTTTT.

CDR3 amino acids: CASSQLGGGYTGELFF. The CDR3 bases are TGTGCCAGCAGCCAACTCGGGGGGGGCTACACCGGGGAGCTGTTTTTT. The chain has TRBV3-1 (or the pseudogene TRBV3-2) and TRBJ2-2; the match to TRBD2 covers 8 bases. The V gene end was trimmed by 2 bases and the J gene end by 3 bases; junction bases not matched to a gene: 5. This CDR3 has 16 amino acids. Germline V gene lookup returns CDR1 LGHDT and CDR2 YNNKEL (reference sequence).

This chain connects TRBV19 to TRBJ1-1, with TRBD1 identical over 8 bases. This CDR3 has 13 amino acids. The ends lost 7 bases at V and 1 base at J; junction bases unmatched: 2. Germline CDR1 LNHDA, CDR2 SQIVND (reference sequence). The CDR3 region has the DNA TGTGCCAGTATCGGGACAGGGAACACTGAAGCTTTCTTT. Amino acids: CASIGTGNTEAFF. The variable domain in full, completed from reference TRBV19 and TRBJ1-1, reads DGGITQSPKYLFRKEGQNVTLSCEQNLNHDAMYWYRQDPGQGLRLIYYSQIVNDFQKGDIAEGYSVSREKKESFPLTVTSAQKNPTAFYLCASIGTGNTEAFFGQGTRLTVV.

The genes are TRBV6-4 and TRBJ1-6; D might be TRBD1 (5 bases). Looked up from germline, CDR1 is MRHNA and CDR2 is SNTAGT. This CDR3 has 15 amino acids. Trimming pared 7 bases from V and 6 bases from J, leaving 16 bases between. DNA of the CDR3: TGTGCCAGCATCTCGGTAGGGACTCCTAATTCACCCCTCCACTTT. It is translated as CASISVGTPNSPLHF.

This chain joins TRBV27 and TRBJ1-2, with TRBD1 identical over 8 bases. The J segment lost 1 base and the V segment lost 4 bases, leaving 14 bases of the junction unmatched. CDR3 length: 18 amino acids. From germline, CDR1 is MNHEY and CDR2 SMNVEV (reference sequence). CDR3: CASSSSVRGQVFNYGYTF. DNA for the CDR3: TGTGCCAGCAGTTCGTCGGTCCGGGGACAGGTTTTTAACTATGGCTACACCTTC.

This rearrangement joins TRBV30 to TRBJ1-1, with 8 positions matching TRBD1. Per germline, CDR1 GTSNPN and CDR2 SVGIG (reference sequence). Losses at the gene ends were 0 bases for V and 6 bases for J; bases not matched to a gene: 6. This CDR3 comprises 14 residues. CDR3 loop: CAWSVDRARPEAFF. The DNA of the CDR3 is TGTGCCTGGAGTGTGGACAGGGCGAGGCCTGAAGCTTTCTTT.

The chain carries TRBV24-1 and TRBJ1-1, with D perhaps matching TRBD1 (5 bases). There are 14 residues in the CDR3. The V gene's germline CDR1 is KGHDR and CDR2 SFDVKD. V gave up 4 bases and J gave up 6 bases, with 14 bases separating them. The CDR3 is CATSEAGLSPEAFF. The CDR3 DNA reads as TGTGCCACCAGTGAAGCAGGGCTCTCCCCTGAAGCTTTCTTT.

The chain carries TRBV5-1 and TRBJ1-1, with TRBD1 as a possible D gene (6 bases). Trimming left V 4 bases short and J 1 base short, with 14 bases between. This CDR3 has 15 amino acids. The germline gives CDR1 SGHRS, CDR2 YFSETQ. CDR3 in amino acids: CASSEVPGQNTEAFF. CDR3 sequence (DNA): TGCGCCAGCAGCGAAGTACCGGGACAGAACACTGAAGCTTTCTTT. Filled out from reference TRBV5-1 and TRBJ1-1, the complete variable domain reads KAGVTQTPRYLIKTRGQQVTLSCSPISGHRSVSWYQQTPGQGLQFLFEYFSETQRNKGNFPGRFSGRQFSNSRSEMNVSTLELGDSALYLCASSEVPGQNTEAFFGQGTRLTVV.

The rearrangement links TRBV30 to TRBJ2-1; D is unclear. This CDR3 region has 10 residues. Germline loops: CDR1 GTSNPN, CDR2 SVGIG (reference sequence). V was cut by 2 bases and J by 10 bases, with 6 bases left in between. CDR3: CAWSSVEQFF. The CDR3 DNA reads as TGTGCCTGGAGTTCAGTAGAGCAGTTCTTC. The variable domain in full, with the rest retrieved from reference TRBV30 and TRBJ2-1, is SQTIHQWPATLVQPVGSPLSLECTVEGTSNPNLYWYRQAAGRGLQLLFYSVGIGQISSEVPQNLSASRPQDRQFILSSKKLLLSDSGFYLCAWSSVEQFFGPGTRLTVL.

This chain connects TRBV18 to TRBJ1-5, with unresolved D. Germline V gives CDR1 KGHSH, CDR2 LQKENI. The germline V and J ends were trimmed by 0 bases and 3 bases, with 12 bases remaining between them. The CDR3 extends over 16 amino acids. CDR3 DNA sequence: TGTGCCAGCTCACCACCCAGTACGCGGGTCAATCAGCCCCAGCATTTT. Translating gives CASSPPSTRVNQPQHF. Looking up the rest from reference TRBV18 and TRBJ1-5 gives the full variable domain: NAGVMQNPRHLVRRRGQEARLRCSPMKGHSHVYWYRQLPEEGLKFMVYLQKENIIDESGMPKERFSAEFPKEGPSILRIQQVVRGDSAAYFCASSPPSTRVNQPQHFGDGTRLSIL.